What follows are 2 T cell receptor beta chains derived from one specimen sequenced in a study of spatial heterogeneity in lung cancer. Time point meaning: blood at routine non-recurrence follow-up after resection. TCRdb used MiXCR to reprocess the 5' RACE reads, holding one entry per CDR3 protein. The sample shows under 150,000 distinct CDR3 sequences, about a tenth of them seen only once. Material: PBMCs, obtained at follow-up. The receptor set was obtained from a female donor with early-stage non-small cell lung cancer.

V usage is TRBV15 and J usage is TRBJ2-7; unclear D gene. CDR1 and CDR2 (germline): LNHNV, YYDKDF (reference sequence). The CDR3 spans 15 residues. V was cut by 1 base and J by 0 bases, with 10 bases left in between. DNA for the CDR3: TGTGCCACCAGCAGAGTCGACCGAAGCTCCTACGAGCAGTACTTC. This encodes CATSRVDRSSYEQYF. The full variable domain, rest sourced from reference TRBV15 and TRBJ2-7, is DAMVIQNPRYQVTQFGKPVTLSCSQTLNHNVMYWYQQKSSQAPKLLFHYYDKDFNNEADTPDNFQSRRPNTSFCFLDIRSPGLGDTAMYLCATSRVDRSSYEQYFGPGTRLTVT.

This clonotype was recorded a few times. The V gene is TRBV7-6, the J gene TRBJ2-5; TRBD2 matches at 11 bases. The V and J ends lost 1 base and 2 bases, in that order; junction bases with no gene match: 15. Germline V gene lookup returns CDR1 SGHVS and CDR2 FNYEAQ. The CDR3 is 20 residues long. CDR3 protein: CASSLVLWGSRLAGQETQYF. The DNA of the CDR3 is TGTGCCAGCAGCTTAGTTCTATGGGGCAGCAGACTAGCGGGACAAGAGACCCAGTACTTC.